The clone carrying this T cell receptor beta chain showed up many times. Its antigen is still unknown. As the template, RNA transcripts were used to amplify TCR beta CDR3 regions. RT-PCR with HTBI primers came first, then second-round multiplex PCR. TCRdb re-analysed the multiplex PCR reads in MiXCR, keeping a single row per CDR3 protein. This sample has hundreds of thousands of distinct CDR3 sequences, with 20% to 25% found just once. The entry originates in a study of Graves' ophthalmopathy and Graves' hyperthyroidism. Overall study findings and caveats: Ophthalmopathy progression was predicted with around 71% sensitivity and 72.22% specificity.

Over 18 months of follow-up, stable hyperthyroidism required that no ophthalmopathy appear. The study excluded patients with other autoimmune diseases, uncontrolled infections, pregnancy or lactation. This CDR3 spans 16 amino acids. The trim removed 6 bases at V and 1 base at J, leaving 9 bases unmatched. The germline V gene encodes CDR1 LNHNV and CDR2 YYDKDF (reference sequence). The chain is built from TRBV15 and TRBJ1-5; 7 bases align to TRBD1. This sequence originates from a woman younger than 35 with stable Graves' hyperthyroidism. Some clones in this sample may be carry-over from other donors' samples. Sequenced: peripheral blood. The CDR3 loop is CATRPSGGMSNQPQHF. The CDR3 DNA is TGTGCCACCAGACCTTCAGGGGGAATGAGCAATCAGCCCCAGCATTTT.